This T cell receptor (beta chain) was sequenced in a study of cytomegalovirus exposure and HLA in healthy donors. Study-level background: There were 65 million to 85 million unique TCRs (from HLA-typed donors) in an early data release. Points from the study as a whole: Indistinguishable V segments such as TRBV6-2 and TRBV6-3 were excluded. Rare TCR sequences dominated, though some public TCRs recurred in many donors. A prior analysis recorded that most TCR beta V segments were productive about 87% or about 30% of the time.

Researchers ran the PCR with 60 Vbeta and 13 Jbeta primers. Profiled with immunoSEQ multiplex PCR; TCRdb holds only in-frame clones, not every one. The data show 85,000 to 130,000 clones, roughly 71% seen once. Turning to this clone: What it recognizes is unknown.

This CDR3 is built from 15 residues. Germline CDR1 and CDR2: MGHDK and SYGVNS. With V trimmed by 8 bases and J by 1 base, 6 bases remained unmatched. The sequence came from a male donor in good health and CMV-seropositive. Sequenced sample: PBMCs. This chain connects TRBV25-1 to TRBJ1-1; 11 bases line up with TRBD1. CDR3 in DNA: TGTGCCAGCCGGAGGACAGGGGGCTCGAACACTGAAGCTTTCTTT. It is translated as CASRRTGGSNTEAFF.